The clone carrying this TCR beta chain was found a few times. TCRdb called the RT-PCR reads again in MiXCR, with one record for every CDR3 protein. The repertoire holds about 960,000 distinct CDR3 sequences, with about 20% as singletons. This record comes from a study of patients and donors after allogeneic stem cell transplantation. The length of the CDR3 is 13 residues. The V end was cut by 4 bases, the J end by 9 bases, with 13 bases between. Per the germline V gene, CDR1 is MGHRA and CDR2 is YSYEKL. The receptor was derived from a human donor who was either an allogeneic HSCT recipient or a stem cell or donor lymphocyte infusion donor (not recorded which). It is not recorded whose cells these are; they may come from a transplant donor. The sequencing input was blood, either unsorted or a sorted T cell fraction (not recorded which). V and J are TRBV4-1 and TRBJ2-1, with TRBD1 as a possible D gene (6 bases). CDR3 loop: CASSRIVRGEQFF. The CDR3 DNA is TGCGCCAGCAGCCGAATAGTCAGGGGTGAGCAGTTCTTC.